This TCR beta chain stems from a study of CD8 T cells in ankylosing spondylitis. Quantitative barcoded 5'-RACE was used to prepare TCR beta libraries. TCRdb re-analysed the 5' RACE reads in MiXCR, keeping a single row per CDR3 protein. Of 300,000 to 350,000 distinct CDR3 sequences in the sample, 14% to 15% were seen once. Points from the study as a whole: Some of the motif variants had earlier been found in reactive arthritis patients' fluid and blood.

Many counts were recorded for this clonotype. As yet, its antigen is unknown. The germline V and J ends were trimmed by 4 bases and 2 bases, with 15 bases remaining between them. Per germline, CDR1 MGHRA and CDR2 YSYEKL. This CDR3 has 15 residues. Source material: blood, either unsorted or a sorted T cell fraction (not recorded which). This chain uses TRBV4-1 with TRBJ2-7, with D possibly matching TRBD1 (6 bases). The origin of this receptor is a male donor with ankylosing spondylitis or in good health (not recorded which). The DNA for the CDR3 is TGCGCCAGCAGCCCATATAGGGGGAAGCCCTACGAGCAGTACTTC. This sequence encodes CASSPYRGKPYEQYF.